This TCR beta chain was sequenced in a study of T-cell reconstitution after alpha-beta-depleted transplantation in children. The CDR3 runs 16 residues. Germline trimming cut 5 bases from V and 8 bases from J; bases unmatched to any gene: 11. CDR1 MNHEY and CDR2 SVGEGT come from the germline V gene. The TCRbeta library was prepared with unique molecular identifiers. MiXCR was run by TCRdb on the PCR reads, yielding one entry per CDR3 protein. The sample gives 500,000 or so distinct CDR3 sequences, approximately 32% of which show up once; around 2.3% is in the top ten. This clonotype originated in a human donor who donated a stem cell graft to a child with aplastic anemia. The chain is built from TRBV6-2 or TRBV6-3 and TRBJ2-1; TRBD2 matches at 11 bases. Here the sequenced sample was PBMCs from the stem cell graft donor, taken from the stem cell graft. This CDR3 reads CASSPRSGRAFDEQFF. The CDR3 nucleotides are TGTGCCAGCAGTCCTCGTAGCGGGAGGGCATTCGATGAGCAGTTCTTC.